This TCR beta chain came from a study of cytomegalovirus exposure and HLA in healthy donors. Study-wide context: Within the Caucasian-associated ancestry cluster were about 81% of the approximately 400 genotyped donors.

This clone appeared a few times. Its specificity is unknown. The study ran its PCR with 60 Vbeta and 13 Jbeta primers. Using immunoSEQ multiplex PCR, the repertoire was profiled, and TCRdb retains in-frame clones only, with some absent. The repertoire holds around 67,000 clones, with about 60% as singletons. Broader study findings: Sequencing had likely introduced a cluster of highly shared sequence variants as an artifact. Immune exposure data for these donors was limited to CMV serostatus. A list of more than 150 TCR beta chains associated with cytomegalovirus was given.

Germline V gene lookup returns CDR1 SGHRS and CDR2 YFSETQ. Trimming cost V 4 bases and J 0 bases, with 16 bases left between them. There are 16 residues in the CDR3. This sequence originates from a woman aged 45-65 years in good health and CMV-seronegative. The chain employs TRBV5-1 and TRBJ1-1, with D perhaps matching TRBD1 (6 bases). The specimen was PBMCs. In DNA form, the CDR3 reads TGCGCCAGCAGCCCATTAGAAGGGGGAATGAACACTGAAGCTTTCTTT. Amino acids: CASSPLEGGMNTEAFF.